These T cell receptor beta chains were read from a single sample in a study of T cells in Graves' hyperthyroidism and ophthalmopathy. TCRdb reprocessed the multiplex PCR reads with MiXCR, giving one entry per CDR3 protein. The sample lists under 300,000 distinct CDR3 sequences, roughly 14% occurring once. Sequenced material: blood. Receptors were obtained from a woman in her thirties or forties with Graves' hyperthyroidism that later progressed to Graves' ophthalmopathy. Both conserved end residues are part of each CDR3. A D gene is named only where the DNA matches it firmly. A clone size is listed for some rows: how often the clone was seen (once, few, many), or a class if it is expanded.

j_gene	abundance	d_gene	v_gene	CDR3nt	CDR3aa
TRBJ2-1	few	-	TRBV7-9	TGTGCCAGCAGCCTACTAGCAACAGGGCCGCCGGGTGAGCAGTTCTTC	CASSLLATGPPGEQFF
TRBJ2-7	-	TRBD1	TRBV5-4	TGTGCCAGCAGCTCGAGACAGGGGGTCACCTACGAGCAGTACTTC	CASSSRQGVTYEQYF
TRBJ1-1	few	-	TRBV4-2	TGTGCCAGCAGCCAAGGAGTTTGGACAGTACGGAACACTGAAGCTTTCTTT	CASSQGVWTVRNTEAFF
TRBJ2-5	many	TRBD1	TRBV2	TGTGCCAGCAGTGTCGGCAGGGGGTTTGAGGAGACCCAGTACTTC	CASSVGRGFEETQYF
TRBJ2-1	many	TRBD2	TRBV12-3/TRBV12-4	TGTGCCAGCAGTCGGGGGACTAGCGGTTACAATGAGCAGTTCTTC	CASSRGTSGYNEQFF
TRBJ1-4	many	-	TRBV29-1	TGCAGCGTTGAAGGCTTTAGCAAGGGGGAAAAACTGTTTTTT	CSVEGFSKGEKLFF
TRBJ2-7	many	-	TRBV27	TGTGCCAGCAGTTTGTCCGGGCCAGGGTCCTACGAGCAGTACTTC	CASSLSGPGSYEQYF
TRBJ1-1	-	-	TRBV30	TGTGCCTGGAGTCCTACGGGACTGGGGAACACTGAAGCTTTCTTT	CAWSPTGLGNTEAFF
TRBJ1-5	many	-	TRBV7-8	TGTGCCAGCAGCCCTAACCCTCGGGGCAATCAGCCCCAGCATTTT	CASSPNPRGNQPQHF
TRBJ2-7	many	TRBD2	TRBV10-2	TGCGCCAGCAGAAAGCGGGAGGGGAAAAACGAGCAGTACTTC	CASRKREGKNEQYF
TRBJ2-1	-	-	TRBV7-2	TGTGCCAGCAGCTTTACCCCCACAGGCGCGTTCTTC	CASSFTPTGAFF
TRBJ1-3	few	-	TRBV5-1	TGCGCCAGCAGCTCTCAAGGGACGGGACTCTCTGGAAACACCATATATTTT	CASSSQGTGLSGNTIYF
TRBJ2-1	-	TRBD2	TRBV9	TGTGCCAGCAGCGTAGACGACGGGAGGGCCTCCTACAATGAGCAGTTCTTC	CASSVDDGRASYNEQFF
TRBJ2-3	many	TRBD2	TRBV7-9	TGTGCCAGCAGCTTGGGAGGGCTCCTCAATACGCAGTATTTT	CASSLGGLLNTQYF
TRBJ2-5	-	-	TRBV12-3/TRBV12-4	TGTGCCAGCAGTGCCCAATCTGGAGAGACCCAGTACTTC	CASSAQSGETQYF
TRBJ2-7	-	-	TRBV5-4	TGTGCCAGCAGCGGAGGGAGGAGCAACTACGAGCAGTACTTC	CASSGGRSNYEQYF
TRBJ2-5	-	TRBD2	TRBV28	TGTGCAAGCAGGTCAGCGGGACTAGCCCAAGAGACCCAGTACTTC	CASRSAGLAQETQYF
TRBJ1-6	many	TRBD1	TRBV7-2	TGTGCCAGCCAATCTCCTTCTATAAGGCGGGACAGGGAGAATTCACCCCTCCACTTT	CASQSPSIRRDRENSPLHF
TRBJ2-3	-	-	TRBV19	TGTGCCAGTAGTAGGCGGGACCCAGATACGCAGTATTTT	CASSRRDPDTQYF
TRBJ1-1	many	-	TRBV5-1	TGCGCCAGCAGCTTGGTTATCAACACTGAAGCTTTCTTT	CASSLVINTEAFF
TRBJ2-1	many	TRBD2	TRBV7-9	TGTGCCAGCAGATCCCCGGGAGGGCAGTTCTTC	CASRSPGGQFF
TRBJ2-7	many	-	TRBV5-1	TGCGCCAGCAGCAGAACCGGGACTGCCTACGAGCAGTACTTC	CASSRTGTAYEQYF
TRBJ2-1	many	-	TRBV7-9	TGTGCCAGCAGCTTTGATCAGGAATGGGACAATGAGCAGTTCTTC	CASSFDQEWDNEQFF
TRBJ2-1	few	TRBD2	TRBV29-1	TGCAGCGGCAAACGGACTAGCGGGAGGAACAATGAGCAGTTCTTC	CSGKRTSGRNNEQFF
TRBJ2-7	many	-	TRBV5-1	TGCGCCAGCTGGGGCCCCACTAGCTCTCGGTACGAGCAGTACTTC	CASWGPTSSRYEQYF
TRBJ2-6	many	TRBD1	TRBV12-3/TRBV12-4	TGTGCCAGCAGTTTGGGGGACAGGGGCTCTGGGGCCAACGTCCTGACTTTC	CASSLGDRGSGANVLTF
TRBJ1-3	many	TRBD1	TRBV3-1	TGTGCCAGCAGCCAAGATCTAGGGGGCAGCTCTGGAAACACCATATATTTT	CASSQDLGGSSGNTIYF
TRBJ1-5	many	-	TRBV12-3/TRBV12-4	TGTGCCAGCAGCACAGGTAATAGCAATCAGCCCCAGCATTTT	CASSTGNSNQPQHF
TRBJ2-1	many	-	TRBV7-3	TGTGCCAGCAGTTGGGACCCCTCCGCGGAAGGGCAGTTCTTC	CASSWDPSAEGQFF
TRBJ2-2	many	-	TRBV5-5	TGTGCCAGCGGCGCGACAACTACGAACACCGGGGAGCTGTTTTTT	CASGATTTNTGELFF
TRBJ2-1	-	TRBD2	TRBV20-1	TGCAGTGCTAGAGATACCCTCGGGACTAGCGGCCGTTACAATGAGCAGTTCTTC	CSARDTLGTSGRYNEQFF
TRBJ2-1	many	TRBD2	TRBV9	TGTGCCAGCAGCGTAGCACCGGGACTAGACAATGAGCAGTTCTTC	CASSVAPGLDNEQFF
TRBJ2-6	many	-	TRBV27	TGTGCCAGCAGTTTATCCGTCGGTTCCCACAGGCGTCTCCTCTCTGGGGCCAACGTCCTGACTTTC	CASSLSVGSHRRLLSGANVLTF
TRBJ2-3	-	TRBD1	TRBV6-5	TGTGCCAGCAGTTACCCCGGGGACAGGGGGTTCACAGATACGCAGTATTTT	CASSYPGDRGFTDTQYF
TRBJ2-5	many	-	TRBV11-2	TGTGCCAGCAGCCCATTCAGACAGCAAGAGACCCAGTACTTC	CASSPFRQQETQYF
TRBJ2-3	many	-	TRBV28	TGTGCCAGCAGTTTACCCCCTCCCACAGATACGCAGTATTTT	CASSLPPPTDTQYF
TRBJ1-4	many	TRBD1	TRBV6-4	TGTGCCAGCAGTGGGGACAGGGATGAAAAACTGTTTTTT	CASSGDRDEKLFF
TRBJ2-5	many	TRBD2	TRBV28	TGTGCCAGTAGCGGGAGAGGTCAAGAGACCCAGTACTTC	CASSGRGQETQYF
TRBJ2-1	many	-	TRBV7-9	TGTGCCAGCAGCTTAATTTCGTCCCCGCCCTACAATGAGCAGTTCTTC	CASSLISSPPYNEQFF
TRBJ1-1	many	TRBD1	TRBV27	TGTGCCAGCAGACGACAGGGGGATACTGAAGCTTTCTTT	CASRRQGDTEAFF
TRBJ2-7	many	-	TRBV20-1	TGCAGTGCTAGAGACTCACTACCTCCCTACGAGCAGTACTTC	CSARDSLPPYEQYF
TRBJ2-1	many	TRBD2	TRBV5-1	TGCGCCAGCAGCTCCCGACTAGCGGCGGACAATGAGCAGTTCTTC	CASSSRLAADNEQFF
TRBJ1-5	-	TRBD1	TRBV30	TGTGCCTGGAGTGATTCGACAGGGGGCTTCGGCAATCAGCCCCAGCATTTT	CAWSDSTGGFGNQPQHF
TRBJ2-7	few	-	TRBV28	TGTGCCAGCAGTCCCTCGGCGTGGGTAGACTACGGGCAGTACTTC	CASSPSAWVDYGQYF
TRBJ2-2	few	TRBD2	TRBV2	TGTGCCAGCAGTTCTACCAAACTAGCGGGAGAAGGTAATTCCGGGGAGCTGTTTTTT	CASSSTKLAGEGNSGELFF
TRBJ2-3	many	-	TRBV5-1	TGCGCCAGCAGCTCCGGGACACCTTTCACAGATACGCAGTATTTT	CASSSGTPFTDTQYF
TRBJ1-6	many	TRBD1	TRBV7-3	TGTGCCAGCAGCTTGGGACAGGGAGGACTCCCCCTCCACTTT	CASSLGQGGLPLHF
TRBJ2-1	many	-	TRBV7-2	TGTGCCAGCAGCTTAGCCTTTTCACCCTTCTCCTACAATGAGCAGTTCTTC	CASSLAFSPFSYNEQFF
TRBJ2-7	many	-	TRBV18	TGTGCCAGCTCACCACCGGGGGAATTCGGCGAGCAGTACTTC	CASSPPGEFGEQYF
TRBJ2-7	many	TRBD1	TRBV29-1	TGCAGCGTGCGGGACAGGGTTTCCTACGAGCAGTACTTC	CSVRDRVSYEQYF
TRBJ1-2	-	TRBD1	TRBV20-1	TGCAGTGCAATAGTCCGGGACAGGGGAAACTATGGCTACACCTTC	CSAIVRDRGNYGYTF